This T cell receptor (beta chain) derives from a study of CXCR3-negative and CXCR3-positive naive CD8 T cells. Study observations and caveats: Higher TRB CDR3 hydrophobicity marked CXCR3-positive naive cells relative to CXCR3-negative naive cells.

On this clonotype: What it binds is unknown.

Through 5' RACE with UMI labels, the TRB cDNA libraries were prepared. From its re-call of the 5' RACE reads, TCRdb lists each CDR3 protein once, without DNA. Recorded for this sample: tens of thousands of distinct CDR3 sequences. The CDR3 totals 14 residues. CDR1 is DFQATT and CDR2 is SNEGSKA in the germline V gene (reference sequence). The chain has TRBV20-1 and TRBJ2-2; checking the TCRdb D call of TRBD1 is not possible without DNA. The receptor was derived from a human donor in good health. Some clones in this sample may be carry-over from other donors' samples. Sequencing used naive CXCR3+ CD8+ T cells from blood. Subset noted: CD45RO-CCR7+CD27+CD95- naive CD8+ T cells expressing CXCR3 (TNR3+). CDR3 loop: CSARVTGDTGELFF.